These T cell receptor beta chains were read from a single sample in a study of blood T cells in healthy people across ages. TCRdb recomputed calls from the 5' RACE reads with MiXCR, one row per CDR3 protein. Among approximately 1,000,000 distinct CDR3 sequences, 35% to 40% were seen once, and the ten largest hold about an eighth. The sequencing sample was made of blood. These receptor sequences come from a man between 18 and 29 years old in good health. The CDR3 runs from the conserved cysteine through the conserved F or W. The D gene is left open where the match is weak. Some rows have no size entry. The others give once, few or many, or a class for an expanded clone.

size,J,D,V,DNA,CDR3
NA,TRBJ2-1,NA,TRBV3-1,TGTGCCAGCAACCAAGCCACCGGCAATGAGCAGTTCTTC,CASNQATGNEQFF
NA,TRBJ1-1,NA,TRBV10-3,TGTGCCATCAGTAATTTCTCAGGCGATGAAGCTTTCTTT,CAISNFSGDEAFF
NA,TRBJ1-5,NA,TRBV7-2,TGTGCCAGCAGCATAACCACAGGCAACCAGCCCCAGCATTTT,CASSITTGNQPQHF
few,TRBJ1-1,NA,TRBV29-1,TGCAGCGTTTACATGAACACTGAAGCTTTCTTT,CSVYMNTEAFF
NA,TRBJ1-2,NA,TRBV6-2/TRBV6-3,TGTGCCAGCACCGCGTCTCGGAGCCCGACTAACTATGGCTACACCTTC,CASTASRSPTNYGYTF
NA,TRBJ1-2,NA,TRBV20-1,TGCAGTGCTCCGTTTGAGGTGGTCTATGGCTACACCTTC,CSAPFEVVYGYTF
NA,TRBJ1-5,NA,TRBV7-2,TGTGCCAGCAGCTCCCGGATCCAGGGGAATCAGCCCCAGCATTTT,CASSSRIQGNQPQHF
NA,TRBJ2-2,TRBD2,TRBV6-2/TRBV6-3,TGTGCCAGCACTAGACTAGCGAAGGACACCGGGGAGCTGTTTTTT,CASTRLAKDTGELFF
NA,TRBJ1-1,TRBD1,TRBV7-3,TGTGCCAGCAGCCCACGACAGGGGCCGAACACTGAAGCTTTCTTT,CASSPRQGPNTEAFF
few,TRBJ2-1,NA,TRBV20-1,TGCAGTGCTAGAGAGTTTGGGCTGAGCTCCTACAATGAGCAGTTCTTC,CSAREFGLSSYNEQFF
NA,TRBJ2-5,TRBD2,TRBV9,TGTGCCAGCAGCCCCACTAGCGGGGCTGGGAATGAGCAGTACTTC,CASSPTSGAGNEQYF
NA,TRBJ2-1,TRBD2,TRBV4-2,TGTGCCAGCAGCTCTGCTAGCGGGGACGACAATGAGCAGTTCTTC,CASSSASGDDNEQFF
many,TRBJ2-5,NA,TRBV5-1,TGCGCCAGCAGCTTGGGCCAGGGAGGTGAATATCGAGAGACCCAGTACTTC,CASSLGQGGEYRETQYF
few,TRBJ2-3,NA,TRBV7-2,TGTGCCAGCAGCTCTCCGGACGGCGCAGATACGCAGTATTTT,CASSSPDGADTQYF
few,TRBJ2-1,TRBD2,TRBV4-2,TGTGCCAGCAGACTAGCGGGGGGGAACAATGAGCAGTTCTTC,CASRLAGGNNEQFF
NA,TRBJ1-1,NA,TRBV20-1,TGCAGTGCTCGCAGCACAGGGACCTACACTGAAGCTTTCTTT,CSARSTGTYTEAFF
NA,TRBJ1-5,NA,TRBV20-1,TGCAGTGCTGGAAAGGGCGATCAGCCCCAGCATTTT,CSAGKGDQPQHF
few,TRBJ1-6,NA,TRBV27,TGTGCCAGCAGTTTGGCAGGGATAGATTCACCCCTCCACTTT,CASSLAGIDSPLHF
few,TRBJ2-1,TRBD2,TRBV27,TGTGCCAGCAGTTTTATAGCGGGGGGCACCTACAATGAGCAGTTCTTC,CASSFIAGGTYNEQFF
NA,TRBJ1-2,NA,TRBV5-1,TGCGCCAGCAGCGTGCAGGCAGACTATGGCTACACCTTC,CASSVQADYGYTF
few,TRBJ2-1,TRBD2,TRBV11-1,TGTGCCAGCAGCCCAATGCTGAGGACTAGCTTCTACAATGAGCAGTTCTTC,CASSPMLRTSFYNEQFF
NA,TRBJ1-1,NA,TRBV10-3,TGTGCCATCAGCAGGGCTGGGAACACTGAAGCTTTCTTT,CAISRAGNTEAFF
NA,TRBJ1-4,NA,TRBV6-2/TRBV6-3,TGTGCCAGCACCAAAGCGGAGGGACCGGTAGAAAAACTGTTTTTT,CASTKAEGPVEKLFF
NA,TRBJ2-5,NA,TRBV2,TGTGCCAGCAGTGAAACCCCCCTCGGGACCCAGCACTTC,CASSETPLGTQHF
few,TRBJ1-1,TRBD1,TRBV29-1,TGCAGCGTTAGGACAGGGGGCGGCACTGAAGCTTTCTTT,CSVRTGGGTEAFF
few,TRBJ2-3,TRBD1,TRBV12-3/TRBV12-4,TGTGCCAGCAGCCCCTCCACCCGACAGGGCTCAGATACGCAGTATTTT,CASSPSTRQGSDTQYF
NA,TRBJ2-2,TRBD1,TRBV29-1,TGCAGCGTCCAGGACAGGGTGAACACCGGGGAGCTGTTTTTT,CSVQDRVNTGELFF
NA,TRBJ1-2,NA,TRBV6-6,TGTGTCAGCAGTCCCGGAAGGGATACTGGCTACACCTTC,CVSSPGRDTGYTF
NA,TRBJ1-2,NA,TRBV7-9,TGTGCCAGCAGCTTGGGCCCGGGGGGCTTTCGGGGCTACACCTTC,CASSLGPGGFRGYTF
few,TRBJ2-1,NA,TRBV5-1,TGCGCCAGCAGCCCAGCAGGGACTAATGAGCAGTTCTTC,CASSPAGTNEQFF
NA,TRBJ1-2,NA,TRBV7-8,TGTGCCAGCAGCTTAGTTCTGCTCCCAGCTAACTATGGCTACACCTTC,CASSLVLLPANYGYTF
NA,TRBJ2-3,TRBD2,TRBV6-2/TRBV6-3,TGTGCCAGCAGTTACCCCTCGCGGGGGTTCACAGATACGCAGTATTTT,CASSYPSRGFTDTQYF
NA,TRBJ1-1,NA,TRBV4-1,TGCGCCAGCAGCCAAGATTCGGAGGGGGGGGAAGCTTTCTTT,CASSQDSEGGEAFF
NA,TRBJ2-3,TRBD1,TRBV9,TGTGCCAGCAGCTCCGGGACAGGGGGGAGCACAGATACGCAGTATTTT,CASSSGTGGSTDTQYF
few,TRBJ1-2,TRBD1,TRBV6-2/TRBV6-3,TGTGCCAGCAGTTACTCCCCGCCGGGACAGGGGCCCTATGGCTACACCTTC,CASSYSPPGQGPYGYTF
NA,TRBJ1-5,NA,TRBV4-1,TGCGCCAGCAGCCGCATATCGGACAGCAACAATCAGCCCCAGCATTTT,CASSRISDSNNQPQHF
few,TRBJ2-7,TRBD2,TRBV18,TGTGCCAGCTCACCATCGGGGACTAGCTACGAGCAGTACTTC,CASSPSGTSYEQYF
few,TRBJ2-3,TRBD1,TRBV5-1,TGCGCCAGCAGCTCGGACAGGGGAGTCACAGATACGCAGTATTTT,CASSSDRGVTDTQYF
few,TRBJ2-1,NA,TRBV7-9,TGTGCCAGCAGCTTAGCGCTAACGGAGGGGAGAGAGCAGTTCTTC,CASSLALTEGREQFF
few,TRBJ2-1,TRBD2,TRBV24-1,TGTGCCACCAGTGATTCGAGACTAGCGGGGGGGTATGAGCAGTTCTTC,CATSDSRLAGGYEQFF
NA,TRBJ1-2,TRBD1,TRBV20-1,TGCAGTGCTAGAGTGAACACAGGGGTAGGCTACACCTTC,CSARVNTGVGYTF
NA,TRBJ1-1,NA,TRBV27,TGTGCCAGCAGTTTAGTCCCGGCGGCCACTGAAGCTTTCTTT,CASSLVPAATEAFF
NA,TRBJ2-3,NA,TRBV20-1,TGCAGTGCGCCGACACCGCTAGATACGCAGTATTTT,CSAPTPLDTQYF
NA,TRBJ1-1,NA,TRBV19,TGTGCCAGTAGTATAACCCAAACGGGGAACACTGAAGCTTTCTTT,CASSITQTGNTEAFF
NA,TRBJ1-5,NA,TRBV6-5,TGTGCCAGCAGTTACGGGGCAGGGAGCAATCAGCCCCAGCATTTT,CASSYGAGSNQPQHF
few,TRBJ1-1,TRBD1,TRBV10-3,TGTGCCATCAGTGACCCAGGGGGAAACACTGAAGCTTTCTTT,CAISDPGGNTEAFF
NA,TRBJ2-1,TRBD1,TRBV24-1,TGTGCCACCAGCAAGCAGGGACAGGCAATAACTAGCTCCTACAATGAGCAGTTCTTC,CATSKQGQAITSSYNEQFF
few,TRBJ1-1,TRBD1,TRBV7-9,TGTGCCAGCAGCTTAACAGGGGCCACTGAGATTGATTTCTTT,CASSLTGATEIDFF
NA,TRBJ1-1,NA,TRBV7-2,TGTGCCAGCAGCTTTAGGGTGGGAAGAACTGAAGCTTTCTTT,CASSFRVGRTEAFF
many,TRBJ2-5,TRBD2,TRBV6-2/TRBV6-3,TGTGCCAGCACTTGGGTGCGGGGGGAGAGACAAGAGACCCAGTACTTC,CASTWVRGERQETQYF
few,TRBJ1-5,NA,TRBV10-1,TGCGCCAGCAGTGGGGGGTATCACTGGGTACCCCAGCATTTT,CASSGGYHWVPQHF
NA,TRBJ1-1,NA,TRBV2,TGTGCCAGCAGTACCATACTGAACACTGAAGCTTTCTTT,CASSTILNTEAFF
NA,TRBJ2-1,NA,TRBV4-2,TGTGCCAGCAGCCAAGATCGGAGTAGCGTTTTGACCCAGTTCTTC,CASSQDRSSVLTQFF
NA,TRBJ2-2,TRBD1,TRBV2,TGTGCCAGCAGGCCGGGACAGGGAAACACCGGGGAGCTGTTTTTT,CASRPGQGNTGELFF
NA,TRBJ2-3,NA,TRBV2,TGTGCCAGCAGTGGGGAGGCAGGGGCCGGAGATACGCAGTATTTT,CASSGEAGAGDTQYF
once,TRBJ2-7,TRBD1,TRBV6-6,TGTGCCAGCAGTTTGACAGGGGAGGATCAGTACTTC,CASSLTGEDQYF
NA,TRBJ2-3,NA,TRBV6-5,TGTGCCAGCAGTTACTCAGGGGCAGGCACAGATACGCAGTATTTT,CASSYSGAGTDTQYF
NA,TRBJ2-1,TRBD2,TRBV5-4,TGTGCCAGCAGCGGGGGGGAGCGGGGGGGCAGGGTGAATGAGCAGTTCTTC,CASSGGERGGRVNEQFF